The 28 T cell receptor beta chains below were found in one sample sequenced in a study of T and B cells in COVID-19 patients. From blood, 250-500 ng of genomic DNA served as TRB template. Multiplex PCR with BIOMED2 TRB-A/B primer pools amplified TRB rearrangements. TCRdb redid the calling of the multiplex PCR reads with MiXCR, one entry per CDR3 protein. The data hold under 8,500 distinct CDR3 sequences, with roughly a third observed a single time. Specimen: blood. The receptor source for this set is a human donor who had recovered from COVID-19.

With respect to this clonotype: This may be a read error: a much more frequent sequence differs by one nucleotide. This sequence joins TRBV11-1 and TRBJ2-7; D may be TRBD1 (5 bases). Germline CDR1 reads SGHAT; CDR2 reads FQDESV (reference sequence). V was trimmed by 5 bases and J by 3 bases, leaving 11 bases between them. The CDR3 has 13 amino acids. CDR3 nucleotides: TGTGCCAGCAGCATGTACAGGAACTACGAGCAGTACTTC. The encoded protein is CASSMYRNYEQYF.

The rearrangement uses TRBV7-9 and TRBJ2-2, with a weak D call TRBD1 (5 bases). Trimming took 4 bases from V and 6 from J, leaving 12 bases between them. Per germline, CDR1 SEHNR and CDR2 FQNEAQ (reference sequence). This CDR3 is 14 amino acids long. The CDR3 bases are TGTGCCAGCAGCTACCCACAGGTTCCCGGGGAGCTGTTTTTT. Translating it yields CASSYPQVPGELFF.

The chain links TRBV5-1 to TRBJ2-6; TRBD1 matches 8 bases. The CDR3 spans 17 residues. CDR1 is SGHRS, CDR2 YFSETQ, per germline. After removal of 0 bases from V and 1 base from J, the junction contained 3 bases not matched to a gene. For the CDR3, the DNA is TGCGCCAGCAGCTTGGGGACAGGGATATCTGGGGCCAACGTCCTGACTTTC. Protein product: CASSLGTGISGANVLTF.

This clonotype is medium-sized by share. The chain uses TRBV19 and TRBJ2-3; 9 nucleotides agree with TRBD1. There are 13 residues in the CDR3. After removal of 5 bases from V and 5 bases from J, the junction contained 2 bases not matched to a gene. Germline V lookup: CDR1 LNHDA, CDR2 SQIVND (reference sequence). As DNA, the CDR3 is TGTGCCAGTAGTGGACAGGGGAGAGATACGCAGTATTTT. It is translated as CASSGQGRDTQYF.

As DNA, the CDR3 is TGCGCCAGCAGCTCCGACAGTAAAACCACAGATACGCAGTATTTT. It translates to CASSSDSKTTDTQYF. The gene calls are TRBV5-1 and TRBJ2-3; a weak D match, TRBD1 (5 bases). The V end lost 3 bases, the J end lost 2 bases, and 13 bases lay between the germline ends. Germline V gene data show CDR1 as SGHRS and CDR2 as YFSETQ. This CDR3 spans 15 amino acids.

This chain connects TRBV12-3 or TRBV12-4 to TRBJ2-1; D unresolved. The V and J ends lost 7 bases and 5 bases respectively, with 15 bases between them. The length of the CDR3 is 14 residues. CDR3 protein: CASNQYADNNEQFF. As DNA, the CDR3 is TGTGCCAGCAACCAATACGCGGATAACAATGAGCAGTTCTTC.

By proportion, this clonotype is medium-sized. This chain links TRBV6-5 with TRBJ2-7, with 11 bases aligning to TRBD2. The trim removed 5 bases at V and 4 bases at J, leaving 7 bases unmatched. CDR1 and CDR2 from the germline V gene are MNHEY and SVGAGI. CDR3 length: 15 residues. CDR3 sequence reads: CASSTAGLAVYEQYF. The CDR3, as DNA: TGTGCCAGCAGTACCGCGGGACTAGCGGTTTACGAGCAGTACTTC.

The chain carries TRBV6-4 and TRBJ2-2; 12 bases fit TRBD2. The V and J ends lost 4 bases and 7 bases, in that order; junction bases with no gene match: 4. Germline V lookup: CDR1 MRHNA, CDR2 SNTAGT. This CDR3 has 15 residues. The CDR3 reads CASSGLAGAGGELFF. CDR3 nucleotides: TGTGCCAGCAGTGGACTAGCGGGGGCCGGCGGGGAGCTGTTTTTT.

The rearrangement uses TRBV10-3 and TRBJ2-6; D unclear. Trimming cost V 2 bases and J 4 bases, with 9 bases left between them. The CDR3 runs 15 residues. The V gene's germline CDR1 is ENHRY and CDR2 SYGVKD. The CDR3 here is CAISETYLGANVLTF. The CDR3 DNA is TGTGCCATCAGTGAGACCTACCTGGGGGCCAACGTCCTGACTTTC.

The V gene is TRBV5-4, the J gene TRBJ2-1; no definite D call. Between the trimmed V and J ends, which lost 3 bases and 8 bases, there was a span of 18 bases. Germline V lookup: CDR1 SGHNT, CDR2 YYREEE (reference sequence). The length of the CDR3 is 15 residues. Here the CDR3 DNA reads TGTGCCAGCAGCTGGAGTCAACGGGTATCTGATGAGCAGTTCTTC. Protein sequence: CASSWSQRVSDEQFF.

The V gene is TRBV5-4, the J gene TRBJ1-1; 7 nucleotides match TRBD1. CDR1 and CDR2 (germline): SGHNT, YYREEE (reference sequence). The trim removed 4 bases at V and 3 bases at J, leaving 9 bases unmatched. The CDR3 totals 15 residues. The CDR3, as DNA: TGTGCCAGCAGCGCGGGCGACAGGGTCTACACTGAAGCTTTCTTT. Translating gives CASSAGDRVYTEAFF.

To note about this clonotype: At one of its ends the junction is not consistent with the germline gene, which may arise from a read error. The rearrangement links TRBV5-6 to TRBJ1-4, with 11 bases identical to TRBD1. This CDR3 is 14 amino acids long. Germline V CDR1 and CDR2: SGHDT, YYEEEE. CDR3 sequence: CASSWTGGLEKLFF. In nucleotides, the CDR3 is TGCGCCAGCAGCTGGACAGGGGGCCTTGAAAAACTGTTTTTT.

The J gene is TRBJ2-1, the V gene TRBV5-5, with 11 positions matching TRBD2. The CDR3 has 17 residues. Losses at the gene ends were 1 base for V and 2 bases for J; bases not matched to a gene: 5. Germline assignment: CDR1 SGHKS and CDR2 YYEKEE (reference sequence). The CDR3 reads CASSLTPGLAAYNEQFF. The CDR3 DNA reads TGTGCCAGCAGCTTGACACCGGGACTAGCGGCCTACAATGAGCAGTTCTTC.

The chain has TRBV19 and TRBJ1-5; a weak D match, TRBD1 (5 bases). Trimming left V 5 bases short and J 7 bases short, with 21 bases between. The CDR3 contains 16 residues. Per germline, CDR1 LNHDA and CDR2 SQIVND (reference sequence). For the CDR3, the DNA is TGTGCCAGTAGTCCCCTAAATAGGGGACTTCGGCAGCCCCAGCATTTT. This sequence encodes CASSPLNRGLRQPQHF.

V is TRBV5-6 and J is TRBJ2-7; D ambiguous. From germline, CDR1 is SGHDT and CDR2 YYEEEE. The CDR3 length is 15 residues. The ends were cut back, 0 bases at V and 6 bases at J, with 16 bases in the middle. The CDR3 DNA follows: TGTGCCAGCAGCTTGGGGGCTATTTGGGGTGGCGAGCAGTACTTC. Translation: CASSLGAIWGGEQYF.

As for this clonotype: This may come from a read error, since a much larger clone is one base off. The chain carries TRBV19 and TRBJ2-5; a possible D gene is TRBD2 (6 bases). The CDR3 loop spans 13 amino acids. Germline V gives CDR1 LNHDA, CDR2 SQIVND (reference sequence). CDR3 nucleotide sequence: TGTGCCAGTAGTATGTGGGGGGAAGAGACCCAGCACTTC. It codes for CASSMWGEETQHF.

This clonotype was recorded a few times. This chain joins TRBV7-2 and TRBJ2-5; no definite D call. From germline, CDR1 is SGHTA and CDR2 FQGNSA. V dropped 7 bases and J dropped 5 bases, with 14 bases sitting between them. This CDR3 comprises 13 residues. The CDR3 nucleotides are TGTGCCAGCACCCCGACCCCGGGCGAGACCCAGTACTTC. Translation: CASTPTPGETQYF.

The V gene is TRBV5-1, the J gene TRBJ2-2, with 7 nucleotides matching TRBD1. Per the germline V gene, CDR1 is SGHRS and CDR2 is YFSETQ. The junction had 13 bases not matched to a gene; V was cut back by 2 bases and J by 12 bases. This CDR3 is 15 amino acids long. The CDR3 DNA is TGCGCCAGCAGCTTAACAGGGGCGAGCACCGGAAAGCTGTTTTTT. Encoded protein: CASSLTGASTGKLFF.

The chain recombines TRBV20-1 with TRBJ2-1; D is perhaps TRBD1 (5 bases). The CDR3 covers 14 residues. The germline V gene encodes CDR1 DFQATT and CDR2 SNEGSKA (reference sequence). Trimming removed 1 base at V and 7 bases at J, with 14 bases between. The CDR3 loop reads CSARGAGPKNEQFF. The CDR3 region has the DNA TGCAGTGCTAGAGGTGCAGGGCCCAAGAATGAGCAGTTCTTC.

In the case of this clonotype: The germline gene is not matched at one end of the junction; a read error may be the cause. The CDR3 is CASSYSTFGKFF. The CDR3 DNA is TGTGCCAGCAGTTACTCGACCTTTGGGAAGTTCTTC. The chain recombines TRBV6-4 with TRBJ2-1; D remains ambiguous. The germline gives CDR1 MRHNA, CDR2 SNTAGT. There are 12 residues in the CDR3.

A note on this clonotype: A read error is possible here, since a much larger clone lies one base away. The chain has TRBV15 and TRBJ2-5; TRBD2 is a possible D gene (5 bases). There are 15 residues in the CDR3. Germline V CDR1 and CDR2: LNHNV, YYDKDF (reference sequence). The CDR3 is CAISRDLGKQETQYF. CDR3 bases: TGTGCCATCAGCAGAGACCTCGGGAAGCAAGAGACCCAGTACTTC. Combining the CDR3 with reference TRBV15 and TRBJ2-5 gives the whole variable domain DAMVIQNPRYQVTQFGKPVTLSCSQTLNHNVMYWYQQKSSQAPKLLFHYYDKDFNNEADTPDNFQSRRPNTSFCFLDIRSPGLGDTAMYLCAISRDLGKQETQYFGPGTRLLVL.

The chain has TRBV27 and TRBJ1-1; TRBD1 aligns across 7 bases. The CDR3 sequence is 15 residues long. CDR1 and CDR2 from the germline V gene are MNHEY and SMNVEV (reference sequence). J lost 1 base, V lost 0 bases, and 2 bases had no gene match. CDR3 residues: CASSLSPGGNTEAFF. CDR3 DNA: TGTGCCAGCAGTTTATCGCCAGGGGGGAACACTGAAGCTTTCTTT.

In this sample, this clonotype is medium-sized. V is TRBV6-5 and J is TRBJ2-3; 11 bases are shared with TRBD2. The CDR3 extends over 16 amino acids. Germline CDR1 reads MNHEY; CDR2 reads SVGAGI. V dropped 6 bases and J dropped 0; count of bases not matched to a gene: 5. The CDR3 protein is CASRASGGPSTDTQYF. CDR3 DNA sequence: TGTGCCAGCAGAGCTAGCGGGGGGCCCAGCACAGATACGCAGTATTTT.

This clonotype was detected only a few times. The chain is built from TRBV5-4 and TRBJ2-5; D may be TRBD1 (6 bases). V lost 4 bases to trimming and J lost 4 bases, with 14 bases between them. Germline values: CDR1 SGHNT, CDR2 YYREEE (reference sequence). This CDR3 region has 14 residues. The CDR3 DNA reads TGTGCCAGCAGCAGAGACAGGATGAGAGAGACCCAGTACTTC. Its translation: CASSRDRMRETQYF. The full variable domain, in which reference TRBV5-4 and TRBJ2-5 provide the parts outside the CDR3, is ETGVTQSPTHLIKTRGQQVTLRCSSQSGHNTVSWYQQALGQGPQFIFQYYREEENGRGNFPPRFSGLQFPNYSSELNVNALELDDSALYLCASSRDRMRETQYFGPGTRLLVL.

This clonotype has only one observation. One end of the junction varies from germline; a read error may be responsible. The V call is TRBV27, the J call TRBJ1-1, with 7 positions matching TRBD1. CDR3 length equals 15 residues. CDR1 is MNHEY and CDR2 is SMNVEV in the germline V gene (reference sequence). CDR3 coding DNA: TGTGCCAGCAGTTTATCGCCAGGGGGGAACACTGAATCTTTCTTT. It codes for CASSLSPGGNTESFF.

This clonotype appeared a few times. The chain employs TRBV10-3 and TRBJ2-3; 11 nucleotides match TRBD2. CDR1 is ENHRY and CDR2 is SYGVKD in the germline V gene. J gave up 2 bases and V 6 bases, and 1 base lay outside the gene matches. CDR3 size: 14 residues. The CDR3 loop is CAIRLAGVTDTQYF. The CDR3, as DNA: TGTGCCATCAGACTAGCGGGGGTCACAGATACGCAGTATTTT.

The table lists this clonotype with a few counts. This chain joins TRBV19 and TRBJ1-2, with D possibly TRBD1 on 5 matching bases. The CDR3 spans 15 residues. V lost 8 bases and J lost 3, with 19 bases in between. From germline, CDR1 is LNHDA and CDR2 SQIVND (reference sequence). DNA for the CDR3: TGTGCCAGTCAATCGGGGGAGAGGAGGGACTATGGCTACACCTTC. Its protein is CASQSGERRDYGYTF.

In its sample, this clonotype is medium-sized. The chain employs TRBV29-1 and TRBJ2-3; 7 bases line up with TRBD2. V dropped 5 bases and J dropped 2; count of bases not matched to a gene: 7. Per germline, CDR1 SQVTM and CDR2 ANQGSEA. The CDR3 is 14 amino acids. The CDR3, as DNA: TGCAGCGTTACAGGACTAGGCTACACAGATACGCAGTATTTT. Encoded protein: CSVTGLGYTDTQYF.